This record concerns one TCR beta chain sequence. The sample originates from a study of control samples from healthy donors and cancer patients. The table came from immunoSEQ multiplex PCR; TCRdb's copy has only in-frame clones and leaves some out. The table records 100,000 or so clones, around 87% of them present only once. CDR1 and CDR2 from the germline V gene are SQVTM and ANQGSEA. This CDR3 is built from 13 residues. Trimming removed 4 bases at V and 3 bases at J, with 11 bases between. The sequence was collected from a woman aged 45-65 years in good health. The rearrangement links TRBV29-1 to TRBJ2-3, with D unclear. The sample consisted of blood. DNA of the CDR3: TGCAGCGTTGGCAGAGCCCAAACAGATACGCAGTATTTT. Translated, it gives CSVGRAQTDTQYF.